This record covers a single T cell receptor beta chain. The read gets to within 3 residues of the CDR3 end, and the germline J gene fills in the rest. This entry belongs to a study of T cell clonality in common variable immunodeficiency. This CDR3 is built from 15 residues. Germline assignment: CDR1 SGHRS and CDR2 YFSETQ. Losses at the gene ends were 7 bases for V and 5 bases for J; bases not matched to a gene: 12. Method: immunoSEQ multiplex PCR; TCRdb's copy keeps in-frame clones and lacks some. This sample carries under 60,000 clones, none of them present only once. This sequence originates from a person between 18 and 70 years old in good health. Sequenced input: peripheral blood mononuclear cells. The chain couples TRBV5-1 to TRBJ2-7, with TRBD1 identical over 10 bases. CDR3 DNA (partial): TGCGCCAGCGGAAAGACAGGGGGCAAGGGTGACGAG. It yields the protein CASGKTGGKGDE. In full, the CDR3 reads CASGKTGGKGDEQYF. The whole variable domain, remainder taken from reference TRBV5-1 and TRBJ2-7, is KAGVTQTPRYLIKTRGQQVTLSCSPISGHRSVSWYQQTPGQGLQFLFEYFSETQRNKGNFPGRFSGRQFSNSRSEMNVSTLELGDSALYLCASGKTGGKGDEQYFGPGTRLTVT.